Listed here is a single TCR beta chain. Its antigen is unknown. The record originates from a study of OX40 agonist ivuxolimab in advanced cancers. The CDR3 has 18 amino acids. CDR1 KGHSH and CDR2 LQKENI come from the germline V gene. V lost 4 bases to trimming and J lost 6 bases; unmatched junction nucleotides: 11. Autoimmune disease history or systemic immunosuppression led to patient exclusion. General study results and limits: Still undetermined is the antigen specificity of the expanded peripheral T cells.

The repertoire was sequenced with immunoSEQ multiplex PCR; TCRdb's copy has only in-frame clones and lacks some. The repertoire has fewer than 85,000 clones, 90% of them found once; the top ten carry 0.69%. The sequencing used CD4+ or CD8+ T cells sorted from blood, collected in a trial of the OX40 agonist ivuxolimab. This clonotype originated in an adult with an advanced solid tumor such as melanoma, head and neck, liver or kidney cancer. This chain joins TRBV18 and TRBJ2-1; 14 nucleotides match TRBD2. This CDR3 reads CASSLLRPGTSGSNEQFF. The CDR3, as DNA: TGTGCCAGCTCACTCCTTAGACCTGGGACTAGCGGGAGCAATGAGCAGTTCTTC.